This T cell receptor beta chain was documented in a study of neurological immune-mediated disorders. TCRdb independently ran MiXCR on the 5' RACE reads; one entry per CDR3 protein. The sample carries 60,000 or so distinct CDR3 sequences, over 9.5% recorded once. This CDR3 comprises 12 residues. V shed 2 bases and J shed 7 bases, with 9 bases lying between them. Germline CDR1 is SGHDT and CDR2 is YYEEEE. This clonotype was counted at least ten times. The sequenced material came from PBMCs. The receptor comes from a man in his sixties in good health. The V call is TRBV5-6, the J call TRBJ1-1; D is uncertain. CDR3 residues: CASSFNRIEAFF. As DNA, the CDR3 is TGTGCCAGCAGCTTCAATCGGATTGAAGCTTTCTTT.